This T cell receptor beta chain derives from a study of blood T cell repertoires in COVID-19. Study as a whole: The study drew acute and convalescent COVID-19 samples from the United States, Italy and Spain.

In the original processing: Amplification with reference gene primers provided the estimates of nucleated cell counts. The protocol was immunoSEQ multiplex PCR, while the TCRdb copy is restricted to in-frame clones and leaves out a portion. For V, J and clone size, that table is used; D and trimming come from the DNA. The sample comprises 200,000 to 250,000 clones, about 85% of which are singletons, and roughly 3% rests with the top ten. There are 16 residues in the CDR3. Germline values: CDR1 SGHTS, CDR2 YDEGEE. Trimming took 3 bases from V and 6 from J, leaving 19 bases between them. The origin of this receptor is a man between 18 and 29 years old with active or convalescent COVID-19. Sequencing input: peripheral blood. The chain combines TRBV5-8 with TRBJ1-5; no definite D call. The CDR3 nucleotides read TGTGCCAGCAGCTCATGGGTCGGCCAGCGGGGTCAGCCCCAGCATTTT. Amino acids: CASSSWVGQRGQPQHF.